This TCR beta chain came from a study of immune heterogeneity within non-small cell lung tumors. The overall study: Classification of the tumors gave several squamous cell carcinomas, roughly eleven non-squamous carcinomas and 1 not otherwise specified.

Template material for each sample was around 560 ng of bulk tumor genomic DNA. Surgery yielded several widely spaced biopsies per primary tumor. Each patient presented with untreated, newly diagnosed non-small cell lung cancer and received curative surgery. This clonotype was found many times. V gave up 5 bases and J gave up 5 bases, with 12 bases separating them. Germline V CDR1 and CDR2: MNHNS, SASEGT. This CDR3 is built from 13 residues. A multiplex PCR containing 32 V primers and 13 J primers was used to amplify TCR beta CDR3. TCRdb redid the calling of the multiplex PCR reads with MiXCR, one entry per CDR3 protein. The sample shows roughly 9,900 distinct CDR3 sequences, 25% to 35% of them seen only once.

The TCR sequence derives from a woman aged 55-70 years with non-small cell lung cancer. The chain has TRBV6-1 and TRBJ1-2, with D perhaps TRBD1 (5 bases). Sequenced: lung tumor tissue. CDR3 region: CASSPERGYGYTF. As DNA, the CDR3 is TGTGCCAGCAGTCCTGAACGGGGGTATGGCTACACCTTC.